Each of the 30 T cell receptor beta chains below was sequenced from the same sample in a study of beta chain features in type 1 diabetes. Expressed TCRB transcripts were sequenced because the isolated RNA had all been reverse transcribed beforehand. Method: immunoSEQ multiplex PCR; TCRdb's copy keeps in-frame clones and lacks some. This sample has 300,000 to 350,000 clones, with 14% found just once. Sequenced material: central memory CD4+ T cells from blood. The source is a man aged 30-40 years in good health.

In DNA, the CDR3 is TGTGCCAGCAGCTTAGCCGGGACTAGTGGCGAGCAGTACTTC. Amino acid sequence: CASSLAGTSGEQYF. The chain recombines TRBV4-2 with TRBJ2-7, with 8 bases lining up with TRBD2. This CDR3 has 14 amino acids. V dropped 5 bases and J dropped 6; count of bases not matched to a gene: 9. From germline, CDR1 is LGHNA and CDR2 YNFKEQ.

CDR3 nucleotides: TGTGCCAGCAGCCAAGGACAGGATAGGTATCAGCCCCAGCATTTT. Protein sequence: CASSQGQDRYQPQHF. This rearrangement joins TRBV4-2 to TRBJ1-5; D may be TRBD1 (6 bases). Germline CDR1 LGHNA, CDR2 YNFKEQ. V gave up 1 base and J gave up 5 bases, with 12 bases separating them. The CDR3 is 15 amino acids.

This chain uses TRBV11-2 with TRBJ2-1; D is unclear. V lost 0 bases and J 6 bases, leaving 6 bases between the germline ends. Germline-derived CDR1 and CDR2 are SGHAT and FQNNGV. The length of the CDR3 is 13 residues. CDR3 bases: TGTGCCAGCAGCTTAGATTTCGGCAATGAGCAGTTCTTC. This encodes CASSLDFGNEQFF.

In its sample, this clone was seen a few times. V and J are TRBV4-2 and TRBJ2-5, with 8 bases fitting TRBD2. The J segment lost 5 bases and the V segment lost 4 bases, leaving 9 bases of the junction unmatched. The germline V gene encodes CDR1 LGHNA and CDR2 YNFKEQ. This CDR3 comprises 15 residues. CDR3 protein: CASSLGGGPGETQYF. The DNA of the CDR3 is TGTGCCAGCAGCCTTGGCGGGGGGCCGGGGGAGACCCAGTACTTC.

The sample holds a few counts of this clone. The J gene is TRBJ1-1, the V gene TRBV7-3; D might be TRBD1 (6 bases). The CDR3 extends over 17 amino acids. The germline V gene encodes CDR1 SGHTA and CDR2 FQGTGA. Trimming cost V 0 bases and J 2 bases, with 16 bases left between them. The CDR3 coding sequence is TGTGCCAGCAGCTTAACGGTAGCCAGGGGAGTAAACACTGAAGCTTTCTTT. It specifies CASSLTVARGVNTEAFF.

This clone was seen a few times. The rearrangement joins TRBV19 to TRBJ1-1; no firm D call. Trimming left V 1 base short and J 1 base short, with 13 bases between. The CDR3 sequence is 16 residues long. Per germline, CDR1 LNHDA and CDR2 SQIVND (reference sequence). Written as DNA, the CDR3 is TGTGCCAGTAGTATAGGTATTAGCCTAGCGAACACTGAAGCTTTCTTT. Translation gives CASSIGISLANTEAFF.

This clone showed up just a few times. Written as DNA, the CDR3 is TGTGCCAGCAGGACTAGGGACAGGCAGAACTATGGCTACACCTTC. The encoded protein is CASRTRDRQNYGYTF. V usage is TRBV21-1 and J usage is TRBJ1-2; TRBD1, the table's D call, was not compared with the DNA. TRBV21-1 is a listed pseudogene. CDR3 length equals 15 residues.

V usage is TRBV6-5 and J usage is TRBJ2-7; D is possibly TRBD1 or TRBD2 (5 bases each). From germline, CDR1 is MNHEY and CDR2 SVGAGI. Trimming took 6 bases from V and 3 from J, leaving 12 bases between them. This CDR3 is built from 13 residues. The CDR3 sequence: CASSREGDYEQYV. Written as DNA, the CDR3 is TGTGCCAGCAGCCGGGAAGGGGACTACGAGCAGTACGTC.

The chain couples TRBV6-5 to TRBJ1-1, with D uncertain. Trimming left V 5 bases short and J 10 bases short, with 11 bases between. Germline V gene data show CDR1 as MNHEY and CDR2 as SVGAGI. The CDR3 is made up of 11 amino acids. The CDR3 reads CASSENRGAFF. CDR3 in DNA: TGTGCCAGCAGTGAAAACCGGGGAGCTTTCTTT.

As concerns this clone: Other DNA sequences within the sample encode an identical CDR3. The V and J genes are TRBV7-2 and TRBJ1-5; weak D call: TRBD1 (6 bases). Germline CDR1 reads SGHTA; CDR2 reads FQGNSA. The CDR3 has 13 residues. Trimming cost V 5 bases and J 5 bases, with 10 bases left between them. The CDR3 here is CASSIRGDQPQHF. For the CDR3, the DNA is TGTGCCAGCAGCATAAGGGGGGATCAGCCCCAGCATTTT. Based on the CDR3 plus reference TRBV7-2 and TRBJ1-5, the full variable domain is GAGVSQSPSNKVTEKGKDVELRCDPISGHTALYWYRQSLGQGLEFLIYFQGNSAPDKSGLPSDRFSAERTGGSVSTLTIQRTQQEDSAVYLCASSIRGDQPQHFGDGTRLSIL.

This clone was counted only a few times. This CDR3 reads CASSVDHSRDTQYF. In nucleotides, the CDR3 is TGTGCCAGCAGCGTAGATCACTCGAGGGATACGCAGTATTTT. This chain connects TRBV9 to TRBJ2-3; D gene ambiguous. The V end was cut by 0 bases, the J end by 6 bases, with 11 bases between. Germline lookup yields CDR1 SGDLS and CDR2 YYNGEE. The CDR3 covers 14 residues.

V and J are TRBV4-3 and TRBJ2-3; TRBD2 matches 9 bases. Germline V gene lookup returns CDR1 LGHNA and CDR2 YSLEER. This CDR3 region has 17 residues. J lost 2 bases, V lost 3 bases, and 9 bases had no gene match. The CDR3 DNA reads TGCGCCAGCAGCCACCGCGTAGCGGGGGATCCCACAGATACGCAGTATTTT. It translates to CASSHRVAGDPTDTQYF.

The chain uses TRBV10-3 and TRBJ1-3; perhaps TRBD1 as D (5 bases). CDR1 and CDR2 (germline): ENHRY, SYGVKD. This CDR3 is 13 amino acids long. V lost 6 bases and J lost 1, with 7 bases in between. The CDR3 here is CAIRGGSGNTIYF. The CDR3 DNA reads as TGTGCCATCAGGGGGGGTTCTGGAAACACCATATATTTT.

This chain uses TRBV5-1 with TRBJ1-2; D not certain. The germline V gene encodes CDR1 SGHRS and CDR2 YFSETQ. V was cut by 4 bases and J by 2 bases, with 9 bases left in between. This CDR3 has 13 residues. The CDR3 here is CASSPDGNYGYTF. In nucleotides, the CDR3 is TGCGCCAGCAGCCCGGACGGAAACTATGGCTACACCTTC.

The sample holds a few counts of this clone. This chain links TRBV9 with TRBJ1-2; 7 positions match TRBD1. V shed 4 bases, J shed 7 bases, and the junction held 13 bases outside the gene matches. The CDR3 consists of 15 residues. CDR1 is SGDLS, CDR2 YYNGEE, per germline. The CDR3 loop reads CASSTILTGDSGYTF. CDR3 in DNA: TGTGCCAGCAGCACAATACTAACAGGGGATTCTGGCTACACCTTC.

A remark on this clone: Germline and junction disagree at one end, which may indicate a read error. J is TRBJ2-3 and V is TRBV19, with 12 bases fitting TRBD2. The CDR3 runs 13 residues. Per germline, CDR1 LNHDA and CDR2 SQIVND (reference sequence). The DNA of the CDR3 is TGTGCCAGTAGTAAGGGGCCGGGACTAGCGGGTCTTTTT. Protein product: CASSKGPGLAGLF.

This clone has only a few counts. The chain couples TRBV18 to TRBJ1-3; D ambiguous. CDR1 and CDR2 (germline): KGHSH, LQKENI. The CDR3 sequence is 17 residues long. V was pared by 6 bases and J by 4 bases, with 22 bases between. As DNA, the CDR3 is TGTGCCAGCTCCCAAACGATCCAGCAAGTGAAAGGAAACACCATATATTTT. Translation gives CASSQTIQQVKGNTIYF.

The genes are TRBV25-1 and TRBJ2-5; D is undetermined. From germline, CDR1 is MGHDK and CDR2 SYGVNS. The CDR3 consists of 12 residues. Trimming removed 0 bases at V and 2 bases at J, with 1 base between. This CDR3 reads CASSEYQETQYF. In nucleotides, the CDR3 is TGTGCCAGCAGTGAATATCAAGAGACCCAGTACTTC. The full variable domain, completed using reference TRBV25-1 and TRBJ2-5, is EADIYQTPRYLVIGTGKKITLECSQTMGHDKMYWYQQDPGMELHLIHYSYGVNSTEKGDLSSESTVSRIRTEHFPLTLESARPSHTSQYLCASSEYQETQYFGPGTRLLVL.

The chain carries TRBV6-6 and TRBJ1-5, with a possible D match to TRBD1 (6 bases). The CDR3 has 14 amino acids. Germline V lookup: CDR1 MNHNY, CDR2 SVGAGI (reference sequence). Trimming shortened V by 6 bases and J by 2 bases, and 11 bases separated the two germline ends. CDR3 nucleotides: TGTGCCAGCAGCCACAGGGCTCGCAATCAGCCCCAGCATTTT. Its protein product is CASSHRARNQPQHF.

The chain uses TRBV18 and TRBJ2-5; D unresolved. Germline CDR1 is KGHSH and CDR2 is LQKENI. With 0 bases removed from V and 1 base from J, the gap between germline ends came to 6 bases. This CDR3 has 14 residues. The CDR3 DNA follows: TGTGCCAGCTCACCACCGGTTCCCCAAGAGACCCAGTACTTC. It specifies CASSPPVPQETQYF.

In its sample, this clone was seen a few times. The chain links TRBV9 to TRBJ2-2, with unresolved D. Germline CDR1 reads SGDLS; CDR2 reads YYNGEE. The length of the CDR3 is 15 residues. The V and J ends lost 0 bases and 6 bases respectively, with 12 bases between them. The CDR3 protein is CASSVAGGWAGELFF. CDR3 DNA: TGTGCCAGCAGCGTAGCTGGTGGGTGGGCCGGGGAGCTGTTTTTT.

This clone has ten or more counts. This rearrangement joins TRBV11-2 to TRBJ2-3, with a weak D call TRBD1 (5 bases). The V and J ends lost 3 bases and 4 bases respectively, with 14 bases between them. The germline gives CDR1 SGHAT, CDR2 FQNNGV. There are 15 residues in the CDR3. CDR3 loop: CASSFTAGAADTQYF. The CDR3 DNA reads TGTGCCAGCAGCTTTACGGCTGGGGCCGCAGATACGCAGTATTTT. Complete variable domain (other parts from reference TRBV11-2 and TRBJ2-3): EAGVAQSPRYKIIEKRQSVAFWCNPISGHATLYWYQQILGQGPKLLIQFQNNGVVDDSQLPKDRFSAERLKGVDSTLKIQPAKLEDSAVYLCASSFTAGAADTQYFGPGTRLTVL.

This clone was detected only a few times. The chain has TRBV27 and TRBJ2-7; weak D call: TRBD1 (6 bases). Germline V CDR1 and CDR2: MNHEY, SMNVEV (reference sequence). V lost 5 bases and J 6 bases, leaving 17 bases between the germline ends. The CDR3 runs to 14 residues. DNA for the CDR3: TGTGCCAGCAGTCGACAGGTCACCGGGGCCGAGCAGTACTTC. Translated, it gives CASSRQVTGAEQYF.

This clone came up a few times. CDR3 region: CASSTLLGFEQYF. The CDR3 coding sequence is TGTGCCAGTAGCACTCTACTAGGGTTCGAGCAGTACTTC. The V gene is TRBV19, the J gene TRBJ2-7, with D possibly being TRBD2 (5 bases). The CDR3 extends over 13 amino acids. Trimming left V 6 bases short and J 6 bases short, with 15 bases between. In germline, CDR1 is LNHDA, CDR2 SQIVND (reference sequence).

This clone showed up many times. CDR3 protein: CATSRRGYQETQYF. CDR3 nucleotides: TGTGCCACCAGCAGGAGAGGGTACCAAGAGACCCAGTACTTC. This chain uses TRBV15 with TRBJ2-5; perhaps TRBD2 as D (5 bases). This CDR3 is built from 14 residues. Trimming stripped 3 bases from V and 0 bases from J, with 8 bases between. Germline assignment: CDR1 LNHNV and CDR2 YYDKDF (reference sequence).

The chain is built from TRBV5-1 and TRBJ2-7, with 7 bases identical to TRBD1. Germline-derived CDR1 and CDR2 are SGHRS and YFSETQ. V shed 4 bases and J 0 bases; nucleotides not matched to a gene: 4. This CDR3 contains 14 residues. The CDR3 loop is CASSRTGTSYEQYF. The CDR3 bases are TGCGCCAGCAGCCGGACAGGCACCTCCTACGAGCAGTACTTC.

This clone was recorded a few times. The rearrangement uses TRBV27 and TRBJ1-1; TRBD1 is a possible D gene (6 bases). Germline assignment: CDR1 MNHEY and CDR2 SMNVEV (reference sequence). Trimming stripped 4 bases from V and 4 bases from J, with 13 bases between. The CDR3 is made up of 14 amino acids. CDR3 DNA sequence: TGTGCCAGCAGTTCAAAAGGGGGGCGCACTGAAGCTTTCTTT. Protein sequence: CASSSKGGRTEAFF.

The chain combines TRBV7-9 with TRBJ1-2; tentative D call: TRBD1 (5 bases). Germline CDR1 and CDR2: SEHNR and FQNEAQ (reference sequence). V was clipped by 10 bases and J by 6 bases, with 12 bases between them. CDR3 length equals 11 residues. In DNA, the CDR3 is TGTGCCATCCATTGGGGGGATGGCTACACCTTC. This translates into CAIHWGDGYTF.

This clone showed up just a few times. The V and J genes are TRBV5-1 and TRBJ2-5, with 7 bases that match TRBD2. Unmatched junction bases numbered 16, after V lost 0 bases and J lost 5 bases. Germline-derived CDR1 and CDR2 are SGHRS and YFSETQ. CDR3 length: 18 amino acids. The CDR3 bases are TGCGCCAGCAGCTTGGCGAGCTCACTGGGACTATTAGTTGAGACCCAGTACTTC. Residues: CASSLASSLGLLVETQYF.

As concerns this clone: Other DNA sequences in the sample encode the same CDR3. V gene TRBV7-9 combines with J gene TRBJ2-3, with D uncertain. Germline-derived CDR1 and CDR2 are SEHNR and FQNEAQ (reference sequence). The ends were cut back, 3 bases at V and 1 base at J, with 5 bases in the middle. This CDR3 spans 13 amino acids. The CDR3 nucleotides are TGTGCCAGCAGCTTCGGCGGCACAGATACGCAGTATTTT. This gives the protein CASSFGGTDTQYF.